This T cell receptor (beta chain) stems from a study of T cell changes during pregnancy in multiple sclerosis. Assay used: immunoSEQ multiplex PCR; TCRdb lists only in-frame clones, some missing. This sample yields 40,000 or so clones, of which 91% are seen a single time; around 0.5% belongs to the top ten. CDR1 SGHRS and CDR2 YFSETQ come from the germline V gene. V lost 0 bases, J lost 6 bases, and 9 bases lay in between. The CDR3 contains 14 residues. This TCR derives from a female donor in good health, enrolled as a control in a pregnancy study. Here the sequenced sample was CD4+ T cells from peripheral blood mononuclear cells, taken in the third trimester of pregnancy. V gene TRBV5-1 combines with J gene TRBJ1-4; D possibly corresponds to TRBD1 (6 bases). The CDR3 region has the DNA TGCGCCAGCAGCTTGGAGACAGGATATGAAAAACTGTTTTTT. Translated: CASSLETGYEKLFF.